The 10 T cell receptor beta chains below come from one sample, sequenced in a study of shared clonotypes between healthy human individuals. Profiled with immunoSEQ multiplex PCR; TCRdb holds only in-frame clones, not every one. Here the sample spans a few hundred thousand clones, 97% being singletons. Source material: naive CD4+ T cells sorted from blood. The subset here: CD45RA+ positively selected. The source is a woman in her twenties or thirties in good health.

The chain uses TRBV28 and TRBJ1-1, with 7 bases identical to TRBD1. Germline V gives CDR1 MDHEN, CDR2 SYDVKM. The trim removed 6 bases at V and 1 base at J, leaving 5 bases unmatched. This CDR3 spans 14 amino acids. In nucleotides, the CDR3 is TGTGCCAGCAGGCAAGGGGGCGCGAACACTGAAGCTTTCTTT. Encoded protein: CASRQGGANTEAFF.

The V call is TRBV11-2, the J call TRBJ2-6; possibly TRBD1 or TRBD2 for D (5 bases each). Germline V gives CDR1 SGHAT, CDR2 FQNNGV. The V end lost 4 bases, the J end lost 1 base, and 5 bases lay between the germline ends. CDR3 length: 14 amino acids. CDR3 loop: CASSWGSGANVLTF. CDR3 sequence (DNA): TGTGCCAGCAGCTGGGGGTCTGGGGCCAACGTCCTGACTTTC.

This clone was picked up one time. The chain has TRBV6-1 and TRBJ2-7; 13 bases fit TRBD2. The ends lost 3 bases at V and 13 bases at J; junction bases unmatched: 6. Per the germline V gene, CDR1 is MNHNS and CDR2 is SASEGT. CDR3 length: 13 amino acids. DNA for the CDR3: TGTGCCAGCAGTGACGGACTAGCGGGAGTAGCCTACTTC. Its translation: CASSDGLAGVAYF.

The rearrangement uses TRBV18 and TRBJ2-3, with 9 positions matching TRBD1. Germline V gene lookup returns CDR1 KGHSH and CDR2 LQKENI. The CDR3 is 14 amino acids. V shed 3 bases and J 4 bases; nucleotides not matched to a gene: 2. CDR3 in amino acids: CASSPRQGADTQYF. The DNA of the CDR3 is TGTGCCAGCTCACCCCGACAGGGGGCAGATACGCAGTATTTT.

About this clone itself: Other DNA sequences in this specimen translate into the identical CDR3. The chain combines TRBV6-5 with TRBJ2-5; possibly TRBD2 for D (5 bases). The V gene's germline CDR1 is MNHEY and CDR2 SVGAGI. The CDR3 has 13 residues. Trimming pared 2 bases from V and 5 bases from J, leaving 9 bases between. Written as DNA, the CDR3 is TGTGCCAGCAGTTACGGCCGGAGGGAGACCCAGTACTTC. Translation: CASSYGRRETQYF.

The CDR3 reads CASILQGAATEAFF. The DNA for the CDR3 is TGTGCCAGCATCCTACAGGGGGCGGCCACTGAAGCTTTCTTT. The chain has TRBV6-1 and TRBJ1-1; 9 nucleotides agree with TRBD1. V shed 7 bases, J shed 4 bases, and the junction held 7 bases outside the gene matches. Germline V gives CDR1 MNHNS, CDR2 SASEGT. CDR3 length: 14 residues.

The chain is built from TRBV11-2 and TRBJ2-1; no reliable D call. V gave up 2 bases and J gave up 6 bases, with 26 bases separating them. There are 19 residues in the CDR3. Germline V gene data show CDR1 as SGHAT and CDR2 as FQNNGV. DNA for the CDR3: TGTGCCAGCAGCTTAACCCACGGGCAAGCGCGAGAAGGGTTCAATGAGCAGTTCTTC. Translating it yields CASSLTHGQAREGFNEQFF. The variable domain in full, completed from reference TRBV11-2 and TRBJ2-1, reads EAGVAQSPRYKIIEKRQSVAFWCNPISGHATLYWYQQILGQGPKLLIQFQNNGVVDDSQLPKDRFSAERLKGVDSTLKIQPAKLEDSAVYLCASSLTHGQAREGFNEQFFGPGTRLTVL.

The V gene is TRBV7-2, the J gene TRBJ2-1; D remains ambiguous. V dropped 1 base and J dropped 6 bases, with 10 bases sitting between them. CDR1 is SGHTA and CDR2 is FQGNSA in the germline V gene. This CDR3 comprises 14 residues. The CDR3, as DNA: TGTGCCAGCAGCTTAGGGCTAGTCCCCAATGAGCAGTTCTTC. Encoded protein: CASSLGLVPNEQFF.

The chain has TRBV6-5 and TRBJ2-7; 10 bases fit TRBD1. The CDR3 loop spans 14 amino acids. V was pared by 6 bases and J by 6 bases, with 8 bases of the junction left unmatched. The germline gives CDR1 MNHEY, CDR2 SVGAGI. CDR3 region: CASRRDGTGAEQYF. The CDR3 nucleotides are TGTGCCAGCAGACGCGACGGGACAGGGGCCGAGCAGTACTTC.

The chain couples TRBV6-4 to TRBJ2-1; D is unclear. The CDR3 runs 16 residues. V gave up 0 bases and J gave up 8 bases, with 17 bases separating them. The germline V gene has CDR1 MRHNA and CDR2 SNTAGT. CDR3 region: CASSDSIAPRPHEQFF. Written as DNA, the CDR3 is TGTGCCAGCAGTGACTCGATAGCACCCCGTCCCCATGAGCAGTTCTTC.